This passage covers 6 T cell receptor beta chains from one sample sequenced in a study of blood T cells in healthy people across ages. Then a second PCR, running about 6 to 11 cycles, was carried out with a sample-barcoded 5' primer and a J-beta primer mix. TCRdb re-analysed the 5' RACE reads in MiXCR, keeping a single row per CDR3 protein. The sample includes 650,000 to 1,000,000 distinct CDR3 sequences, 35% to 40% of them seen just once. The sample comprised blood. These receptor sequences come from a man between 18 and 35 years old in good health.

Here the CDR3 reads CAFGDNEQFF. The CDR3 DNA is TGTGCCTTTGGAGACAATGAGCAGTTCTTC. This chain links TRBV7-2 with TRBJ2-1; D not resolved. There are 10 residues in the CDR3. CDR1 and CDR2 (germline): SGHTA, FQGNSA. Trimming pared 11 bases from V and 5 bases from J, leaving 7 bases between.

DNA of the CDR3: TGTGCCAGCAGTTTTAGTCGGGGGGTCTACGATGGGCAGTACTTC. Translating it yields CASSFSRGVYDGQYF. The chain uses TRBV12-3 or TRBV12-4 and TRBJ2-5; TRBD2 matches at 7 bases. The CDR3 sequence is 15 residues long. Trimming took 3 bases from V and 11 from J; bases not matched to a gene: 15.

This chain connects TRBV6-2 or TRBV6-3 to TRBJ2-4, with 7 nucleotides matching TRBD1. V lost 11 bases to trimming and J lost 0 bases; unmatched junction nucleotides: 16. Germline V gives CDR1 MNHEY, CDR2 SVGEGT. The CDR3 contains 17 residues. CDR3 DNA sequence: TGTGCCGAAAACTGTTGGACAGGTGATCTAGCCAAAAACATTCAGTACTTC. It encodes CAENCWTGDLAKNIQYF.

This clonotype was seen a few times. CDR3 region: CASSWDRGRVARTDTQYF. CDR3 coding DNA: TGTGCCAGCAGTTGGGACAGGGGGCGCGTAGCGAGGACAGATACGCAGTATTTT. The rearrangement links TRBV12-3 or TRBV12-4 to TRBJ2-3, with TRBD1 matching over 12 bases. The trim removed 4 bases at V and 3 bases at J, leaving 11 bases unmatched. The CDR3 loop spans 18 amino acids.

The CDR3 here is CASSAPLGNQPQHF. The CDR3, as DNA: TGTGCCAGCAGTGCTCCTCTAGGCAATCAGCCCCAGCATTTT. The rearrangement joins TRBV6-1 to TRBJ1-5; D remains ambiguous. The CDR3 covers 14 residues. Germline CDR1 is MNHNS and CDR2 is SASEGT. V was cut by 4 bases and J by 2 bases, with 9 bases left in between.

The chain links TRBV14 to TRBJ2-1; no clear D. Trimming shortened V by 9 bases and J by 10 bases, and 19 bases separated the two germline ends. The CDR3 runs to 13 residues. Germline CDR1 SGHDN, CDR2 FVKESK. In DNA, the CDR3 is TGTGCCAGTACCGGGCCCTACTCCTACGAGCAGTTCTTC. Encoded protein: CASTGPYSYEQFF.